Shown below are 23 T cell receptor beta chains from a single sample sequenced in a study of human T cells and chemical hapten exposure. A single record per CDR3 protein comes from TCRdb applying MiXCR to the RACE reads. The table has 280,000 or so distinct CDR3 sequences, roughly 7.7% seen once. Time point given: pre-sensitization, week 0. The treatment: therapeutic diphenylcyclopropenone sensitization with weekly scalp DPC. Source: whole blood, taken in connection with sensitization to the hapten diphenylcyclopropenone (DPC). The origin of the receptors is a man aged 18 to 30 with alopecia areata. Some clones in this sample may be carry-over from other donors' samples.

The chain uses TRBV10-2 and TRBJ1-6; 7 bases align to TRBD1. Germline trimming cut 6 bases from V and 7 bases from J; bases unmatched to any gene: 3. CDR3 length equals 13 residues. Per germline, CDR1 WSHSY and CDR2 SAAADI. In DNA, the CDR3 is TGCGCCAGCAGAGACAGGGTGAATTCACCCCTCCACTTT. Translating it yields CASRDRVNSPLHF.

At least ten counts were recorded for this clonotype. The V and J genes are TRBV20-1 and TRBJ1-3; D is ambiguous. The CDR3 is made up of 14 amino acids. Trimming stripped 5 bases from V and 0 bases from J, with 11 bases between. CDR1 and CDR2 (germline): DFQATT, SNEGSKA (reference sequence). The CDR3 DNA sequence: TGCAGTGCTGGGCTTCTGCTCTCTGGAAACACCATATATTTT. Its protein is CSAGLLLSGNTIYF.

This clonotype was seen at least ten times. The chain links TRBV20-1 to TRBJ1-2; TRBD1 might be the D (6 bases). Germline V gene lookup returns CDR1 DFQATT and CDR2 SNEGSKA (reference sequence). This CDR3 contains 13 residues. V shed 6 bases and J shed 5 bases, with 16 bases lying between them. The CDR3, as DNA: TGCAGTGCCACTCGGACAGACCTTTATGGCTACACCTTC. Translating gives CSATRTDLYGYTF.

This clonotype has only a few counts. The chain joins TRBV7-2 to TRBJ2-2; D perhaps matches TRBD1 (6 bases). The CDR3 covers 14 residues. V shed 3 bases and J shed 4 bases, with 9 bases lying between them. Per germline, CDR1 SGHTA and CDR2 FQGNSA. This chain's CDR3 is CASSFDRSTGELFF. The CDR3 DNA reads TGTGCCAGCAGCTTCGACAGGAGCACCGGGGAGCTGTTTTTT.

A few counts support this clonotype. DNA for the CDR3: TGCGCCAGCAGCTTGGCGACATCAGATGAAAAACTGTTTTTT. This codes for CASSLATSDEKLFF. The chain recombines TRBV5-1 with TRBJ1-4; D remains unclear. CDR1 and CDR2 (germline): SGHRS, YFSETQ. The V end lost 0 bases, the J end lost 6 bases, and 9 bases lay between the germline ends. The CDR3 runs 14 residues.

The rearrangement joins TRBV2 to TRBJ2-1; 11 bases agree with TRBD2. The CDR3 loop spans 16 amino acids. Germline CDR1 SNHLY, CDR2 FYNNEI. V lost 6 bases to trimming and J lost 3 bases; unmatched junction nucleotides: 7. The CDR3 DNA reads TGTGCCAGCAGGGATCCTAGCGGGGGGCTCTACAATGAGCAGTTCTTC. Its translation: CASRDPSGGLYNEQFF.

V is TRBV12-3 or TRBV12-4 and J is TRBJ2-4; 7 positions agree with TRBD1. The ends lost 1 base at V and 8 bases at J; junction bases unmatched: 5. The CDR3 length is 14 residues. For the CDR3, the DNA is TGTGCCAGCAGTTTAGTCGGGACAGTCGACATTCAGTACTTC. The encoded protein is CASSLVGTVDIQYF.

V is TRBV10-3 and J is TRBJ1-3; maybe TRBD1 (6 bases). This CDR3 is built from 15 residues. Germline V gene lookup returns CDR1 ENHRY and CDR2 SYGVKD. V was trimmed by 4 bases and J by 4 bases, leaving 14 bases between them. The CDR3 here is CAISAEGGRGNTIYF. The CDR3 nucleotides are TGTGCCATCAGTGCTGAAGGGGGAAGAGGAAACACCATATATTTT.

This clonotype occurred a few times. The rearrangement links TRBV11-2 to TRBJ2-1; D gene unclear. Trimming shortened V by 2 bases and J by 15 bases, and 11 bases separated the two germline ends. Germline V gene lookup returns CDR1 SGHAT and CDR2 FQNNGV. The CDR3 sequence is 11 residues long. CDR3 sequence reads: CASSLSLIPFF. Here the CDR3 DNA reads TGTGCCAGCAGCTTAAGTCTAATCCCGTTCTTC.

The J gene is TRBJ2-7, the V gene TRBV10-1, with D unclear. The CDR3 runs 14 residues. CDR1 WNHNN and CDR2 SYGVQD come from the germline V gene (reference sequence). Deletions cut 2 bases from V and 0 bases from J, with 8 bases between. This chain's CDR3 is CASSEQTDSYEQYF. As DNA, the CDR3 is TGCGCCAGCAGTGAGCAGACGGACTCCTACGAGCAGTACTTC.

This clonotype was seen only a few times. J is TRBJ1-1 and V is TRBV6-6, with D uncertain. Between the trimmed V and J ends, which lost 0 bases and 1 base, there was a span of 6 bases. CDR1 and CDR2 (germline): MNHNY, SVGAGI (reference sequence). The CDR3 is 14 residues long. In DNA, the CDR3 is TGTGCCAGCAGTTACTCAGATTCGAACACTGAAGCTTTCTTT. Amino acids: CASSYSDSNTEAFF.

The chain couples TRBV3-1 to TRBJ1-2; D call uncertain. Germline V gene sequence: CDR1 LGHDT, CDR2 YNNKEL (reference sequence). The CDR3 is made up of 14 amino acids. Trimming left V 1 base short and J 4 bases short, with 10 bases between. The CDR3 loop reads CASSQGEKGYGYTF. In nucleotides, the CDR3 is TGTGCCAGCAGCCAAGGGGAGAAGGGCTATGGCTACACCTTC.

This clonotype appeared a few times. This rearrangement joins TRBV9 to TRBJ2-7, with D unresolved. This CDR3 has 16 amino acids. Germline CDR1 is SGDLS and CDR2 is YYNGEE. Trimming left V 4 bases short and J 0 bases short, with 17 bases between. The CDR3 loop is CASSPRIGKYSYEQYF. The CDR3 bases are TGTGCCAGCAGCCCCCGAATAGGGAAGTACTCCTACGAGCAGTACTTC.

The V and J genes are TRBV6-5 and TRBJ2-2; D may be TRBD1 (7 bases). The length of the CDR3 is 16 residues. From germline, CDR1 is MNHEY and CDR2 SVGAGI. The V end was cut by 1 base, the J end by 6 bases, with 15 bases between. CDR3 sequence: CASSYWRGREAGELFF. The CDR3, as DNA: TGTGCCAGCAGTTACTGGAGGGGGCGCGAGGCCGGGGAGCTGTTTTTT.

J is TRBJ2-1 and V is TRBV7-9; no reliable D call. Germline V gene lookup returns CDR1 SEHNR and CDR2 FQNEAQ (reference sequence). The V gene lost 3 bases and the J gene lost 0 bases, with 12 bases spanning the gap. The CDR3 has 16 amino acids. The CDR3 DNA reads TGTGCCAGCAGCTTCGCTTTCGGAAGCTCCTACAATGAGCAGTTCTTC. Amino acid sequence: CASSFAFGSSYNEQFF.

In this sample, this clonotype turned up a few times. The chain uses TRBV4-3 and TRBJ1-1; D not resolved. V lost 0 bases to trimming and J lost 1 base, with 9 bases between them. This CDR3 has 15 residues. Per germline, CDR1 LGHNA and CDR2 YSLEER. Here the CDR3 DNA reads TGCGCCAGCAGCCAAGATTTAGCAACGAACACTGAAGCTTTCTTT. Translating gives CASSQDLATNTEAFF.

This clonotype was observed a few times. This sequence joins TRBV14 and TRBJ2-5; no firm D call. CDR1 and CDR2 from the germline V gene are SGHDN and FVKESK. Trimming pared 6 bases from V and 5 bases from J, leaving 7 bases between. The CDR3 runs to 11 residues. CDR3 protein: CASSRVETQYF. For the CDR3, the DNA is TGTGCCAGCAGTAGGGTGGAGACCCAGTACTTC.

This clonotype was seen only a few times. The V and J genes are TRBV7-9 and TRBJ1-1, with D uncertain. The CDR3 has 13 amino acids. Germline lookup yields CDR1 SEHNR and CDR2 FQNEAQ (reference sequence). Trimming removed 0 bases from V and 11 bases from J, with 13 bases in between. The CDR3 nucleotides read TGTGCCAGCAGCTTAGCGAGTAATCAGGAGGCTTTCTTT. Protein sequence: CASSLASNQEAFF.

This clonotype was observed a few times. This chain uses TRBV24-1 with TRBJ2-5, with D unresolved. CDR1 is KGHDR, CDR2 SFDVKD, per germline. The V end lost 0 bases, the J end lost 7 bases, and 8 bases lay between the germline ends. CDR3 length equals 13 residues. CDR3 loop: CATSDLFTATQYF. CDR3 nucleotides: TGTGCCACCAGTGATTTGTTTACGGCGACCCAGTACTTC.

This clonotype was seen only a few times. The chain couples TRBV20-1 to TRBJ2-5; 8 nucleotides match TRBD2. V dropped 0 bases and J dropped 2; count of bases not matched to a gene: 8. The CDR3 runs to 16 residues. Germline CDR1 is DFQATT and CDR2 is SNEGSKA (reference sequence). CDR3 nucleotides: TGCAGTGCTAGAGATCGGAAGCGGGGGCGACAAGAGACCCAGTACTTC. As protein: CSARDRKRGRQETQYF.

This CDR3 is CASSEAQGPGANVLTF. The DNA for the CDR3 is TGTGCCAGCAGTGAAGCCCAGGGACCTGGGGCCAACGTCCTGACTTTC. The rearrangement links TRBV2 to TRBJ2-6; D is perhaps TRBD1 or TRBD2 (5 bases each). This CDR3 comprises 16 residues. Germline-derived CDR1 and CDR2 are SNHLY and FYNNEI. V gave up 0 bases and J gave up 2 bases, with 8 bases separating them.

This clonotype came up many times. The chain employs TRBV18 and TRBJ1-6; weak D call: TRBD1 (6 bases). Germline-derived CDR1 and CDR2 are KGHSH and LQKENI. Deletions cut 3 bases from V and 0 bases from J, with 9 bases between. This CDR3 contains 16 residues. This CDR3 is CASSPTGSSYNSPLHF. For the CDR3, the DNA is TGTGCCAGCTCACCCACAGGGAGCTCCTATAATTCACCCCTCCACTTT.

This sequence joins TRBV20-1 and TRBJ2-7, with unresolved D. The CDR3 consists of 15 residues. Trimming removed 3 bases from V and 0 bases from J, with 15 bases in between. The V gene's germline CDR1 is DFQATT and CDR2 SNEGSKA (reference sequence). This CDR3 is CSARLAARSSYEQYF. The CDR3 bases are TGCAGTGCTAGGTTGGCGGCCCGGAGCTCCTACGAGCAGTACTTC.